This T cell receptor beta chain appears in the sequencing data of a study of T-cell memory formation after mild COVID-19 (dated by TCRdb to about 2021). General notes on the study: Most TCR sequence clusters were specific to one of the two donors. In two donors, T-cell clones that expanded and contracted after mild COVID-19 were tracked by sequencing TCRalpha and TCRbeta repertoires over time. Two young, previously healthy adult volunteers, one female and one male, were included in the cohort. Results and caveats for the whole study, not just this receptor: Only two mild cases were covered by the study, and larger cohorts that include severe cases with pre-infection samples were considered necessary. Contracting CD4+ clones were located mainly in the CM and EM memory subsets, whereas CD8+ clones were found to be enriched in EMRA. From day 15 to 85, contracting clones showed balanced CD4/CD8 phenotypes, whereas a second wave of clones that expanded from day 15 to 37 leaned towards CD4+. The detection of some responding clones in pre-infection memory suggests that pre-existing cross-reactive memory T cells joined the SARS-CoV-2 response. SARS-CoV-2 specificity was not confirmed for the second-wave clones peaking on day 37.

Turning to this clonotype: Its antigen is not yet known. No base quality information exists; no much larger clone differs at one position.

Ficoll-Paque density gradient centrifugation was the method used to isolate PBMCs. Relative to germline, V is missing 3 bases and J is missing 1 base, with 2 bases of the junction outside any gene match. The germline V gene provides CDR1 KGHSH and CDR2 LQKENI. Reading from cysteine to phenylalanine, the CDR3 counts 15 amino acids. Solely the CDR3 DNA is kept, with 45 bases framed from the first base. Sequencing took place on an Illumina NovaSeq 6000. TCRalpha and TCRbeta cDNA libraries were built by 5'RACE with constant-segment primers, adding sample barcodes and unique molecular identifiers. RNA was extracted from every sample with Trizol reagent. Amplification of the libraries took two PCR steps, and the second step added a second sample barcode plus Illumina TruSeq adapters. Sequencing of libraries was performed on an Illumina NovaSeq with 2 x 150 bp paired-end reads. As for the authors' bioinformatics: Demultiplexing of reads and collapsing into UMI-guided consensus sequences were performed with migec v1.2.7. Using mixcr v2.1.11, UMI consensuses were aligned to TRA and TRB V and J templates and then assembled into clonotypes. Clonotypes were classified as expanded or contracted when called significant by both edgeR and NoisET, with noise models trained on biological replicates. For edgeR calls, a false discovery rate-adjusted p below 0.01 and a log2 fold-change threshold of 1 were applied. As an exploratory analysis of dynamics, max-normalized trajectories of the 1000 most abundant clonotypes were examined with PCA combined with hierarchical clustering. Separately sequenced CD4+ and CD8+ repertoires were used to assign a CD4 or CD8 phenotype to each responding clone. Clones were called with MiXCR by TCRdb after fastp trimmed the public reads at Q25, and only in-frame beta chains were retained. CDR3 protein sequences are deduplicated, and each keeps its most common genes and DNA. These V and J calls originate from TCRdb's pipeline instead of the authors' own analysis. This sample lists 550,000 to 650,000 distinct CDR3 sequences; 15% to 20% were detected once. About 8.1% of the sample is in the top ten clones.

The sequence joins TRBV18 to TRBJ2-3; the central 9 bases match TRBD2. The specimen sequenced was PBMCs or a T cell subset sorted from them (not recorded which). The TCR sequence derives from an adult woman who had mild COVID-19 (a few samples of this study predate the infection). The sample titles of this study are shuffled in the database, so cell type and time point are left out; the donor was told from shared clones. For the CDR3, the sequence is CASSPVAGGTDTQYF. The base sequence is TGTGCCAGCTCACCTGTAGCGGGAGGCACAGATACGCAGTATTTT.